Below are 30 T cell receptor beta chains sequenced from a single sample in a study of blood T cell repertoires in COVID-19. Libraries were prepared by immunoSEQ multiplex PCR; TCRdb keeps only in-frame clonotypes and omits some of them. The data hold 140,000 to 150,000 clones, with approximately 87% observed a single time. Sample: peripheral blood. The receptors come from a man aged 45-60 years who had recovered from COVID-19.

The rearrangement uses TRBV5-1 and TRBJ1-1; 10 bases align to TRBD1. CDR3 length: 14 residues. The ends lost 2 bases at V and 7 bases at J; junction bases unmatched: 5. Per the germline V gene, CDR1 is SGHRS and CDR2 is YFSETQ. The CDR3 region has the DNA TGCGCCAGCAGCTTTGGACAGGGGGGTCTTGAAGCTTTCTTT. Protein: CASSFGQGGLEAFF.

This chain joins TRBV11-3 and TRBJ2-1; 11 bases map to TRBD2. This CDR3 has 16 residues. V shed 2 bases and J 5 bases; nucleotides not matched to a gene: 5. CDR1 is SGHNT and CDR2 is YENEEA in the germline V gene. CDR3 region: CASSLPGTSGNNEQFF. CDR3 nucleotides: TGTGCCAGCAGCTTACCCGGGACTAGCGGCAACAATGAGCAGTTCTTC.

This clone was detected once. The V and J genes are TRBV12-5 and TRBJ1-1, with 11 nucleotides matching TRBD1. Losses at the gene ends were 7 bases for V and 3 bases for J; bases not matched to a gene: 7. Germline loops: CDR1 LGHNT, CDR2 FRNRAP. The CDR3 has 15 residues. The CDR3 DNA reads TGTGCTAGTGCCGAAGGACAGGGGGCATACACTGAAGCTTTCTTT. Protein: CASAEGQGAYTEAFF.

The V call is TRBV9, the J call TRBJ1-2; TRBD1 agrees at 11 bases. Germline CDR1 and CDR2: SGDLS and YYNGEE. The CDR3 covers 13 residues. The trim removed 4 bases at V and 11 bases at J, leaving 7 bases unmatched. The CDR3 reads CASSPRGQGAYTF. Written as DNA, the CDR3 is TGTGCCAGCAGCCCTCGAGGACAGGGGGCTTACACCTTC.

The J gene is TRBJ2-1, the V gene TRBV2, with 8 bases aligning to TRBD2. Germline CDR1 SNHLY, CDR2 FYNNEI. J was trimmed by 4 bases and V by 8 bases; bases with no gene match: 7. This CDR3 is built from 14 residues. The CDR3, as DNA: TGTGCCAGCTCGCCCGGGACTAGTTACAATGAGCAGTTCTTC. It codes for CASSPGTSYNEQFF.

The V call is TRBV19, the J call TRBJ2-5, with a tentative D call TRBD2 (5 bases). The V gene's germline CDR1 is LNHDA and CDR2 SQIVND (reference sequence). This CDR3 has 15 residues. V shed 4 bases and J shed 5 bases, with 17 bases lying between them. The chain's CDR3 is CASSNLGAGGETQYF. DNA for the CDR3: TGTGCCAGTAGTAACCTGGGTGCGGGCGGGGAGACCCAGTACTTC.

The chain links TRBV5-1 to TRBJ1-2, with a weak D call TRBD1 (5 bases). V lost 1 base to trimming and J lost 3 bases, with 13 bases between them. Per germline, CDR1 SGHRS and CDR2 YFSETQ. This CDR3 spans 15 amino acids. The CDR3 region has the DNA TGCGCCAGCAGCTTGTTCCAGGGAAGTGACTATGGCTACACCTTC. It yields the protein CASSLFQGSDYGYTF.

The J gene is TRBJ2-1, the V gene TRBV10-3, with TRBD1 matching 8 bases. Losses at the gene ends were 1 base for V and 4 bases for J; bases not matched to a gene: 9. Germline loops: CDR1 ENHRY, CDR2 SYGVKD. The CDR3 covers 17 residues. The CDR3 nucleotides read TGTGCCATCAGTGAGTTTGAGACAGGGGTGAGATACAATGAGCAGTTCTTC. Amino acids: CAISEFETGVRYNEQFF.

CDR3 sequence (DNA): TGTGCCAGCAGCTTACTAGCGGGGGGGCAAGAGACCCAGTACTTC. Translation: CASSLLAGGQETQYF. The chain couples TRBV5-6 to TRBJ2-5, with 13 bases aligning to TRBD2. This CDR3 is built from 15 residues. Germline V gene sequence: CDR1 SGHDT, CDR2 YYEEEE. V shed 2 bases, J shed 2 bases, and the junction held 0 bases outside the gene matches.

This chain connects TRBV6-5 to TRBJ1-2; TRBD1 is a possible D gene (6 bases). The CDR3 extends over 15 amino acids. Germline lookup yields CDR1 MNHEY and CDR2 SVGAGI. V was pared by 6 bases and J by 4 bases, with 18 bases between. The chain's CDR3 is CASRSTGSYFYGYTF. CDR3 bases: TGTGCCAGCAGATCGACAGGATCCTACTTCTATGGCTACACCTTC.

The chain links TRBV7-9 to TRBJ2-3; 9 bases map to TRBD2. J lost 5 bases, V lost 5 bases, and 8 bases had no gene match. The CDR3 extends over 15 amino acids. Germline CDR1 SEHNR, CDR2 FQNEAQ (reference sequence). Here the CDR3 reads CASSLAGGAVDTQYF. The CDR3 DNA follows: TGTGCCAGCAGCCTTGCGGGGGGGGCCGTAGATACGCAGTATTTT.

The rearrangement links TRBV7-8 to TRBJ1-4; 10 positions match TRBD1. The J segment lost 6 bases and the V segment lost 1 base, leaving 11 bases of the junction unmatched. This CDR3 has 18 amino acids. Per germline, CDR1 SGHVS and CDR2 FQNEAQ. CDR3 protein: CASSLVSSSGTGDEKLFF. The CDR3, as DNA: TGTGCCAGCAGCTTAGTATCTTCCTCCGGGACAGGGGATGAAAAACTGTTTTTT.

This rearrangement joins TRBV12-3 or TRBV12-4 to TRBJ1-2, with D perhaps TRBD1 (5 bases). V gave up 3 bases and J gave up 7 bases, with 12 bases separating them. This CDR3 spans 13 amino acids. The CDR3 is CASSFVREGGYTF. The CDR3 DNA reads TGTGCCAGCAGTTTTGTCAGGGAGGGTGGCTACACCTTC.

The CDR3 DNA reads TGTGCCAGCAGCTCGGACAGGGGGCAGGGGCAGCCCCAGCATTTT. Translating it yields CASSSDRGQGQPQHF. The chain recombines TRBV2 with TRBJ1-5, with 11 bases aligning to TRBD1. Germline trimming cut 6 bases from V and 7 bases from J; bases unmatched to any gene: 8. Germline CDR1 reads SNHLY; CDR2 reads FYNNEI. The CDR3 consists of 15 residues.

This clone was seen just once. This chain uses TRBV5-4 with TRBJ2-2, with 9 bases lining up with TRBD1. J lost 4 bases, V lost 3 bases, and 16 bases had no gene match. The CDR3 is 19 amino acids. In germline, CDR1 is SGHNT, CDR2 YYREEE (reference sequence). The CDR3 reads CASSSGTGRAGRFTGELFF. CDR3 DNA sequence: TGTGCCAGCAGCTCCGGGACAGGGCGTGCGGGCCGGTTCACCGGGGAGCTGTTTTTT.

The chain uses TRBV6-2 or TRBV6-3 and TRBJ2-5, with D perhaps TRBD2 (5 bases). The CDR3 spans 14 residues. The germline gives CDR1 MNHEY, CDR2 SVGEGT. The V gene lost 6 bases and the J gene lost 2 bases, with 13 bases spanning the gap. The CDR3, as DNA: TGTGCCAGCAGCCTTACTAGGAGACAAGAGACCCAGTACTTC. Amino acid sequence: CASSLTRRQETQYF.

The V gene is TRBV7-8, the J gene TRBJ1-2; a weak D match, TRBD1 (6 bases). CDR1 and CDR2 from the germline V gene are SGHVS and FQNEAQ. The CDR3 contains 14 residues. Deletions cut 1 base from V and 6 bases from J, with 12 bases between. For the CDR3, the DNA is TGTGCCAGCAGCTTAGTCTCAGGGGTGGATGGCTACACCTTC. This sequence encodes CASSLVSGVDGYTF.

The V gene is TRBV6-5, the J gene TRBJ1-1; D remains unclear. Germline V gives CDR1 MNHEY, CDR2 SVGAGI. Deletions cut 4 bases from V and 6 bases from J, with 15 bases between. The CDR3 runs 14 residues. As DNA, the CDR3 is TGTGCCAGCAGTTTGACACGTAAACGCCCTGAAGCTTTCTTT. This codes for CASSLTRKRPEAFF.

The V and J genes are TRBV12-3 or TRBV12-4 and TRBJ2-3; D is unresolved. CDR3 length: 13 amino acids. Trimming left V 3 bases short and J 7 bases short, with 11 bases between. CDR3 coding DNA: TGTGCCAGCAGTTTCCCAGCGTCGAATACGCAGTATTTT. This sequence encodes CASSFPASNTQYF.

This chain connects TRBV7-2 to TRBJ1-4, with 7 nucleotides matching TRBD1. The V and J ends lost 5 bases and 6 bases, in that order; junction bases with no gene match: 3. The germline V gene has CDR1 SGHTA and CDR2 FQGNSA. This CDR3 is 13 amino acids long. The CDR3 protein is CASSPTGYEKLFF. Written as DNA, the CDR3 is TGTGCCAGCAGCCCGACAGGGTATGAAAAACTGTTTTTT.

This clone has a single count. The rearrangement joins TRBV19 to TRBJ1-5; D perhaps matches TRBD1 (6 bases). Germline CDR1 is LNHDA and CDR2 is SQIVND (reference sequence). The CDR3 is made up of 13 amino acids. Trimming pared 9 bases from V and 0 bases from J, leaving 9 bases between. CDR3 coding DNA: TGTGCCAGCACAGGGTATAGCAATCAGCCCCAGCATTTT. This sequence encodes CASTGYSNQPQHF.

The chain is built from TRBV7-2 and TRBJ1-4; 7 nucleotides align to TRBD1. After removal of 6 bases from V and 0 bases from J, the junction contained 1 base not matched to a gene. This CDR3 has 14 amino acids. From germline, CDR1 is SGHTA and CDR2 FQGNSA. The CDR3 region is CASRTGATNEKLFF. CDR3 sequence (DNA): TGTGCCAGCAGAACAGGGGCAACTAATGAAAAACTGTTTTTT. Variable domain in full (rest from reference TRBV7-2 and TRBJ1-4): GAGVSQSPSNKVTEKGKDVELRCDPISGHTALYWYRQSLGQGLEFLIYFQGNSAPDKSGLPSDRFSAERTGGSVSTLTIQRTQQEDSAVYLCASRTGATNEKLFFGSGTQLSVL.

The CDR3 region is CASSAGIASNQPQHF. CDR3 nucleotide sequence: TGTGCCAGTAGTGCAGGGATAGCAAGCAATCAGCCCCAGCATTTT. This chain joins TRBV19 and TRBJ1-5, with D tentatively TRBD1 (5 bases). Trimming removed 5 bases from V and 1 base from J, with 12 bases in between. The CDR3 has 15 amino acids. Germline V gene data show CDR1 as LNHDA and CDR2 as SQIVND (reference sequence).

In regard to this clone: The same CDR3 is also encoded by other DNA sequences in this sample. The genes are TRBV7-8 and TRBJ1-1; D perhaps matches TRBD1 (6 bases). This CDR3 has 13 amino acids. CDR1 is SGHVS and CDR2 is FQNEAQ in the germline V gene. Trimming removed 3 bases from V and 5 bases from J, with 10 bases in between. This CDR3 is CASSLDRGTEAFF. CDR3 sequence (DNA): TGTGCCAGCAGCTTGGATAGGGGGACTGAAGCTTTCTTT.

The J gene is TRBJ1-1, the V gene TRBV9, with 8 bases matching TRBD1. V trimming: 3 bases; J trimming: 7 bases; junction bases outside the gene matches: 8. From germline, CDR1 is SGDLS and CDR2 YYNGEE. The CDR3 is 14 amino acids. In DNA form, the CDR3 reads TGTGCCAGCAGCGCCCCCGGGACAGGCGGTGAAGCTTTCTTT. Its translation is CASSAPGTGGEAFF.

The chain joins TRBV7-6 to TRBJ2-7; 9 positions match TRBD1. The trim removed 5 bases at V and 6 bases at J, leaving 8 bases unmatched. CDR1 is SGHVS and CDR2 is FNYEAQ in the germline V gene. The length of the CDR3 is 14 residues. The CDR3 DNA reads TGTGCCAGCAGCCCCGGGACAGGGCAGACCGAGCAGTACTTC. Its protein is CASSPGTGQTEQYF.

The chain couples TRBV7-9 to TRBJ1-4; a possible D gene is TRBD1 (5 bases). The germline V gene encodes CDR1 SEHNR and CDR2 FQNEAQ (reference sequence). The ends were cut back, 6 bases at V and 7 bases at J, with 15 bases in the middle. This CDR3 has 14 amino acids. The CDR3 nucleotides are TGTGCCAGCAGAAAAGGGGATCGTTCTGAAAAACTGTTTTTT. It translates to CASRKGDRSEKLFF.

V is TRBV6-1 and J is TRBJ2-2, with 8 positions matching TRBD2. Unmatched junction bases numbered 11, after V lost 4 bases and J lost 4 bases. Germline values: CDR1 MNHNS, CDR2 SASEGT. This CDR3 has 17 residues. The CDR3 here is CASSGISGALRTGELFF. For the CDR3, the DNA is TGTGCCAGCAGTGGAATTAGCGGGGCCCTCCGCACCGGGGAGCTGTTTTTT.

V gene TRBV7-2 combines with J gene TRBJ1-2, with a tentative D call TRBD1 (6 bases). The germline V gene has CDR1 SGHTA and CDR2 FQGNSA. The V gene lost 5 bases and the J gene lost 8 bases, with 15 bases spanning the gap. The CDR3 sequence is 13 residues long. The CDR3 DNA reads TGTGCCAGCAGCCCGATTTTTGGGGGCGGCTACACCTTC. Translated, it gives CASSPIFGGGYTF.

This clone was found a few times. The V and J genes are TRBV19 and TRBJ2-7; TRBD1 is a possible D gene (6 bases). The germline V and J ends were trimmed by 5 bases and 3 bases, with 14 bases remaining between them. This CDR3 is 14 amino acids long. Per germline, CDR1 LNHDA and CDR2 SQIVND (reference sequence). CDR3 residues: CASSRAETGYEQYF. The CDR3 region has the DNA TGTGCCAGTAGTCGAGCGGAGACAGGCTACGAGCAGTACTTC.